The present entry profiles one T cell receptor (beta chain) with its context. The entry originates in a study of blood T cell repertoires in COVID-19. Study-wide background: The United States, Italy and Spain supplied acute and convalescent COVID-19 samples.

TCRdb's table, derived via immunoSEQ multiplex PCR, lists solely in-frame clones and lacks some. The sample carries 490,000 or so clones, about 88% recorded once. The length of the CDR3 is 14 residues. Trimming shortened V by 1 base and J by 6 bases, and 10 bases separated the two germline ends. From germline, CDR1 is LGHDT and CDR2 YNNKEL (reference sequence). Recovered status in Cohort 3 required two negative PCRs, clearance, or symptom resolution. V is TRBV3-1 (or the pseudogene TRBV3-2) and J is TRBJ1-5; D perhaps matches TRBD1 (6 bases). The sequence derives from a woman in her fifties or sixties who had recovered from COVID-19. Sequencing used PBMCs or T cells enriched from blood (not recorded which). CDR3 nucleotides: TGTGCCAGCAGCCAAGGTATGGGGGCTCAGCCCCAGCATTTT. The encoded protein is CASSQGMGAQPQHF.